The following is a T cell receptor (beta chain) sequence with its context. The sample belongs to a study of blood T cell repertoires in COVID-19. Study-level background: COVID-19 samples collected from the United States, Italy and Spain covered acute and convalescent phases.

CDR3 length equals 12 residues. The germline gives CDR1 GTSNPN, CDR2 SVGIG (reference sequence). Trimming took off 3 bases at V and 8 bases at J, with 13 bases between the two ends. Sequenced by immunoSEQ multiplex PCR; TCRdb stores in-frame clones only, minus some. The sample shows 85,000 to 100,000 clones, 65% to 90% of them seen only once. Material for sequencing was peripheral blood. This chain uses TRBV30 with TRBJ1-2; D is unresolved. This receptor was identified in a man in his sixties with acute or convalescent COVID-19. The CDR3 loop reads CAWSNTVGGYTF. As DNA, the CDR3 is TGTGCCTGGAGCAACACAGTAGGCGGCTACACCTTC. Full variable domain (missing parts from reference TRBV30 and TRBJ1-2): SQTIHQWPATLVQPVGSPLSLECTVEGTSNPNLYWYRQAAGRGLQLLFYSVGIGQISSEVPQNLSASRPQDRQFILSSKKLLLSDSGFYLCAWSNTVGGYTFGSGTRLTVV.